This T cell receptor beta chain originates from a study of blood T cell repertoires in COVID-19. The CDR3 runs to 14 residues. Germline CDR1 reads GTSNPN; CDR2 reads SVGIG (reference sequence). V was clipped by 5 bases and J by 10 bases, with 18 bases between them. Measured with immunoSEQ multiplex PCR; TCRdb has only the in-frame clones, and not every one. There are about 220,000 clones in the sample; around 83% occur only once, and approximately 6.8% lies in the top ten. The chain couples TRBV30 to TRBJ1-6, with unresolved D. This TCR was recovered from a woman aged 40 to 50 who had recovered from COVID-19. The sequenced material came from PBMCs or T cells enriched from blood (not recorded which). DNA for the CDR3: TGTGCCTGGTCCGGCGGCACTTCGGAGTCACCCCTCCACTTT. Its protein product is CAWSGGTSESPLHF.